This TCR beta chain was sequenced during a study of CD8 T cells in ankylosing spondylitis (dated by TCRdb to the late 2010s). Regarding the research as a whole: The study profiled T cell receptor beta repertoires in healthy donors and ankylosing spondylitis patients to find disease-linked TCR variants. In total, the full study cohort was made up of roughly 110 healthy donors and 25 ankylosing spondylitis patients. Peripheral blood was sampled, and synovial fluid was additionally collected from ankylosing spondylitis patients.

The CDR3 goes from the cysteine to the phenylalanine over 16 residues. The DNA shown is the 48-base CDR3, in frame from base 1. The germline V gene supplies CDR1 MDHEN and CDR2 SYDVKM. After removal of 4 bases from V and 2 bases from J, the junction retains 11 bases not matched to a gene. Sequencer: Illumina HiSeq 2500. Quantitative 5'-RACE with molecular barcodes was the method used to prepare the TCR beta libraries. The original methods were these. A new computational method, built on a probabilistic model of VDJ rearrangement, was used to identify disease-linked TCR variants. Clones were called with MiXCR by TCRdb after fastp trimmed the public reads at Q25, and only in-frame beta chains were retained. Every entry covers one CDR3 protein and lists the most common genes and DNA from its rows. Here the V and J calls rest on TCRdb's processing, not on the authors' analysis. For this sample there are approximately 42,000 distinct CDR3 sequences; 8% to 13% appear just once. Of the sample, more than 1.3% falls within the top ten clones.

This clonotype was counted ten times or more. Its antigen is currently not known. Base qualities are not recorded, but no much larger clone differs from it by a single base. Findings and caveats that apply to the study as a whole: Blood from ankylosing spondylitis patients appeared to be characterized by a TCR beta motif composed of eight highly homologous amino acid variants. Some TCR beta motif variants had previously been reported in synovial fluid and blood of reactive arthritis patients, which suggested common disease-initiation mechanisms. The disease-linked clones were reported to be significantly enriched in matched synovial fluid samples from ankylosing spondylitis patients. A CD8+ phenotype was shown by the disease-linked clones, which were found at relatively low frequencies in peripheral blood.

This chain is built from TRBV28 and TRBJ2-7; 7 bases in between match TRBD1. Specimen: blood, either unsorted or a sorted T cell fraction (not recorded which). This receptor was taken from a male donor with ankylosing spondylitis or in good health (not recorded which). The sequence in DNA is TGTGCCAGCAGTTCGCTCCGGGACAGTCGACCCTACGAGCAGTACTTC. Translated, it gives CASSSLRDSRPYEQYF.